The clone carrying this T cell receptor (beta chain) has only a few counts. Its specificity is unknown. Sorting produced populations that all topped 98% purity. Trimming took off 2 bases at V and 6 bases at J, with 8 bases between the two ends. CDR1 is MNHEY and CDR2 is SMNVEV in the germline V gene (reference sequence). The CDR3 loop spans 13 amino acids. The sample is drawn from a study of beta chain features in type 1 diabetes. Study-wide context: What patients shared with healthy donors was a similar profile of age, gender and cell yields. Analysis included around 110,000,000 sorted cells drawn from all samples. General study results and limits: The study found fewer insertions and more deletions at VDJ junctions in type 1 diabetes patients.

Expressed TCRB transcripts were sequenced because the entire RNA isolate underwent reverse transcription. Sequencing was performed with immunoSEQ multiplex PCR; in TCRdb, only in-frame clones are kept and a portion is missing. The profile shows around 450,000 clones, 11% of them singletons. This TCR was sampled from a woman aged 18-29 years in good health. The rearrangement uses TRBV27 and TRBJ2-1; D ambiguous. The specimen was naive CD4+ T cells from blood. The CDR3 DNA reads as TGTGCCAGCAGTTTAGTAGGGTCCAATGAGCAGTTCTTC. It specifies CASSLVGSNEQFF.